This T cell receptor (beta chain) stems from a study of blood T cell repertoires in COVID-19. Trimming shortened V by 4 bases and J by 10 bases, and 19 bases separated the two germline ends. Germline values: CDR1 LGHDT, CDR2 YNNKEL (reference sequence). The CDR3 loop spans 14 amino acids. Methods used by the authors: It was from reference gene primer amplification that nucleated cell counts were estimated. Assay used: immunoSEQ multiplex PCR; TCRdb lists only in-frame clones, some missing. From that table come the V and J calls and clone size; the DNA was used to work out D and trimming. Here the sample spans around 480,000 clones, approximately 90% being singletons.

The receptor was isolated from a woman between 50 and 59 years old with COVID-19, enrolled during active disease. The specimen was peripheral blood. The V gene is TRBV3-1 (or the pseudogene TRBV3-2), the J gene TRBJ1-2, with D possibly being TRBD1 (5 bases). CDR3 loop: CASSLLGGLGAYTF. CDR3 sequence (DNA): TGTGCCAGCAGCCTTTTGGGGGGACTAGGAGCCTACACCTTC.